Listed here is a single T cell receptor (beta chain). The data originate from a study of cytomegalovirus exposure and HLA in healthy donors. Germline V gives CDR1 MNHEY, CDR2 SMNVEV (reference sequence). J was trimmed by 7 bases and V by 3 bases; bases with no gene match: 3. The CDR3 sequence is 12 residues long. PCR primers comprised 60 Vbeta and 13 Jbeta primers. TCRdb's table, derived via immunoSEQ multiplex PCR, lists solely in-frame clones and lacks some. The sample has about 150,000 clones, approximately 80% seen once. The V and J genes are TRBV27 and TRBJ2-7; the match to TRBD1 covers 7 bases. The sequence was collected from a male donor in good health and CMV-seronegative. Sample: PBMCs. The CDR3 loop is CASSFAGGEQYF. The CDR3 DNA reads as TGTGCCAGCAGTTTCGCAGGGGGTGAGCAGTACTTC.